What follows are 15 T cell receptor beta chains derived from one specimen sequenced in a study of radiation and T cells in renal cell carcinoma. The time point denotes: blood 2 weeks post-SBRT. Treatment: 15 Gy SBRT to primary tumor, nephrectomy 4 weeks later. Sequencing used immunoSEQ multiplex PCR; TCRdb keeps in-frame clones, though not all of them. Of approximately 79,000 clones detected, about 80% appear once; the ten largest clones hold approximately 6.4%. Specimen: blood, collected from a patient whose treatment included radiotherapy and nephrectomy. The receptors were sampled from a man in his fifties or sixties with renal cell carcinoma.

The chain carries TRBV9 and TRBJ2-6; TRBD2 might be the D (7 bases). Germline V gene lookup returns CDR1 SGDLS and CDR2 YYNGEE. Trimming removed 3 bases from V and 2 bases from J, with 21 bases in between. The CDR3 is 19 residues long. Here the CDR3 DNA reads TGTGCCAGCAGCGCGAAGGGGGGGACAATTGACCCTGGGGCCAACGTCCTGACTTTC. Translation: CASSAKGGTIDPGANVLTF.

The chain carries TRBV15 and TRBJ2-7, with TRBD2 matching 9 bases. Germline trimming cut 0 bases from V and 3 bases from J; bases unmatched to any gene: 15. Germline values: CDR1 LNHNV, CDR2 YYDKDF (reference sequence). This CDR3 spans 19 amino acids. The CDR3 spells CATSRDLYGVAGVNYEQYF. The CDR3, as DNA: TGTGCCACCAGCAGAGATTTATACGGTGTAGCGGGAGTCAACTACGAGCAGTACTTC.

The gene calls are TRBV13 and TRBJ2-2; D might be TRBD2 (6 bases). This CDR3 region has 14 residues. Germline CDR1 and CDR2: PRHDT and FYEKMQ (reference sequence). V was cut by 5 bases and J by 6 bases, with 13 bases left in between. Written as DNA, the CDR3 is TGTGCCAGCAGCCCCAGGCCGGGGGCCGGGGAGCTGTTTTTT. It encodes CASSPRPGAGELFF.

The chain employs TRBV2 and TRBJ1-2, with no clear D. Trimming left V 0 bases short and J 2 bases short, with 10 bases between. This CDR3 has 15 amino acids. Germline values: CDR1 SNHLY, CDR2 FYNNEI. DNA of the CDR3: TGTGCCAGCAGTGAAGCGCAATCCGTCAACTATGGCTACACCTTC. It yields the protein CASSEAQSVNYGYTF.

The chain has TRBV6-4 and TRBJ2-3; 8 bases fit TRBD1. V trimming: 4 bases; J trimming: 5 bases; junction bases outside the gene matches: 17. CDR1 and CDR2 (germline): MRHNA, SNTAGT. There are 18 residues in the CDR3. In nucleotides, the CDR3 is TGTGCCAGCAGTGTTCCGCGACCCGGACAGGGATTAGGAGATACGCAGTATTTT. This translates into CASSVPRPGQGLGDTQYF.

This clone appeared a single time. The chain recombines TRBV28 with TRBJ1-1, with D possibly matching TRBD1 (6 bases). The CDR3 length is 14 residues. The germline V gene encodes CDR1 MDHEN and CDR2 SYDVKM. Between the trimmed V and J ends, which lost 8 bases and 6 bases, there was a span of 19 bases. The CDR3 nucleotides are TGTGCCAGCGGACCGGGACACCGATGGTCTGAAGCTTTCTTT. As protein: CASGPGHRWSEAFF.

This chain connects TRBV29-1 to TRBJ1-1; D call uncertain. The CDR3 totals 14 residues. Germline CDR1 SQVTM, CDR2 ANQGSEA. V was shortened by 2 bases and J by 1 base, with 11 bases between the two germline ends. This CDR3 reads CSVEKRLKNTEAFF. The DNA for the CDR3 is TGCAGCGTTGAAAAACGTCTCAAGAACACTGAAGCTTTCTTT.

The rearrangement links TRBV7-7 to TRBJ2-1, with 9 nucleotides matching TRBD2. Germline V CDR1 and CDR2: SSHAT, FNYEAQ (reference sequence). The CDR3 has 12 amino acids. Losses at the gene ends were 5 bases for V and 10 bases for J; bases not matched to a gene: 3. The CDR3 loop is CASSTLAGEQFF. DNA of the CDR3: TGTGCCAGCAGCACTCTAGCGGGAGAGCAGTTCTTC.

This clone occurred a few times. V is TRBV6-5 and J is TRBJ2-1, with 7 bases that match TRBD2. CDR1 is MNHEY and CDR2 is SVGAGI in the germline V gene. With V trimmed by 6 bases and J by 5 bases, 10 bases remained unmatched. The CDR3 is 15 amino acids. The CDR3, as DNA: TGTGCCAGCAGACGCGGACTAGACCTTGACAATGAGCAGTTCTTC. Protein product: CASRRGLDLDNEQFF.

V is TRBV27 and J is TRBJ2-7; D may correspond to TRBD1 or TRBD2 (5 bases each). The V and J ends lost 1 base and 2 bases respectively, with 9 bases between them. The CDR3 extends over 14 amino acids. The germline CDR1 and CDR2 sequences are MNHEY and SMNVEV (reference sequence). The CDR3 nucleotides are TGTGCCAGCAGTTTATATCAGGGAGCCTACGAGCAGTACTTC. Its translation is CASSLYQGAYEQYF.

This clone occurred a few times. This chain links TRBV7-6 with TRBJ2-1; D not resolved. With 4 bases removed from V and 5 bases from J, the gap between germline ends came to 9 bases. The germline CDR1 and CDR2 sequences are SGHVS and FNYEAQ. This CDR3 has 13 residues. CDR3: CASSWSANNEQFF. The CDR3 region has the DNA TGTGCCAGCAGCTGGAGCGCTAACAATGAGCAGTTCTTC.

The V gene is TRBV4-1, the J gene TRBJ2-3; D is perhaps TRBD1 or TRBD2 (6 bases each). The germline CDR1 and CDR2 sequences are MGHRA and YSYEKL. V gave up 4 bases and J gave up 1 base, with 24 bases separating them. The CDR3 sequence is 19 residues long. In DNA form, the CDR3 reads TGCGCCAGCAGCCCCCTGGAAGGGGGGAGCGCTCTGGGCACAGATACGCAGTATTTT. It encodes CASSPLEGGSALGTDTQYF.

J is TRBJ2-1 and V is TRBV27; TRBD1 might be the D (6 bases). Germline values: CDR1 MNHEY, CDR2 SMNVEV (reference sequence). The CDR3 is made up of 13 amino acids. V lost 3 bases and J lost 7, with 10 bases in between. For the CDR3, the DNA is TGTGCCAGCAGTTTGGGGGCAGGGAATGAGCAGTTCTTC. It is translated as CASSLGAGNEQFF.

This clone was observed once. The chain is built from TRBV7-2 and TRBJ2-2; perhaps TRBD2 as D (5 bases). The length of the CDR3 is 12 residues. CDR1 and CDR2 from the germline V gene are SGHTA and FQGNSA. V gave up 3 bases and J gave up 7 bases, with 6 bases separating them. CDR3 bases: TGTGCCAGCAGCTTCGGGGTCGGGGAGCTGTTTTTT. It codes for CASSFGVGELFF.

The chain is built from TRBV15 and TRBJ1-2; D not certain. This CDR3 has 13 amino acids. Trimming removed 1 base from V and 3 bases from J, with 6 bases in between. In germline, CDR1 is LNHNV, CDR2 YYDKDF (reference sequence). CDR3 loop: CATSRGGDYGYTF. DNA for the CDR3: TGTGCCACCAGCAGAGGCGGGGACTATGGCTACACCTTC. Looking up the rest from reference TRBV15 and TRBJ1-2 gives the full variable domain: DAMVIQNPRYQVTQFGKPVTLSCSQTLNHNVMYWYQQKSSQAPKLLFHYYDKDFNNEADTPDNFQSRRPNTSFCFLDIRSPGLGDTAMYLCATSRGGDYGYTFGSGTRLTVV.